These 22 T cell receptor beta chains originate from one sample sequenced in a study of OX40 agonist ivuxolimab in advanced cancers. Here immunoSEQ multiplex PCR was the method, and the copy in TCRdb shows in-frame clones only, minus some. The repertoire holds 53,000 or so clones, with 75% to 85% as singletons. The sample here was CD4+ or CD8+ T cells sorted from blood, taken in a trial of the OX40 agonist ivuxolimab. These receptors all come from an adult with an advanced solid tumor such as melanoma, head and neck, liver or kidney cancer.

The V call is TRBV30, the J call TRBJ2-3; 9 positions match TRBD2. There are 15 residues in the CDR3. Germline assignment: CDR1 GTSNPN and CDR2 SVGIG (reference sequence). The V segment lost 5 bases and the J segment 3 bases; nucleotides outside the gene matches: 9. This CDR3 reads CAWQGLAGRTDTQYF. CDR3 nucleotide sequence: TGTGCCTGGCAGGGGCTAGCGGGAAGGACAGATACGCAGTATTTT. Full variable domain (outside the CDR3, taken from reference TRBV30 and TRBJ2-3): SQTIHQWPATLVQPVGSPLSLECTVEGTSNPNLYWYRQAAGRGLQLLFYSVGIGQISSEVPQNLSASRPQDRQFILSSKKLLLSDSGFYLCAWQGLAGRTDTQYFGPGTRLTVL.

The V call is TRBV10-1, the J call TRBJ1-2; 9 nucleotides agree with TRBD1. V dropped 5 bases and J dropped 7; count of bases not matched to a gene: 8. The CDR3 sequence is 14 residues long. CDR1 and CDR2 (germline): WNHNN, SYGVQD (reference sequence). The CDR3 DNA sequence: TGCGCCAGCAGTCGGACAGGGGAGGGAGGTGGCTACACCTTC. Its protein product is CASSRTGEGGGYTF.

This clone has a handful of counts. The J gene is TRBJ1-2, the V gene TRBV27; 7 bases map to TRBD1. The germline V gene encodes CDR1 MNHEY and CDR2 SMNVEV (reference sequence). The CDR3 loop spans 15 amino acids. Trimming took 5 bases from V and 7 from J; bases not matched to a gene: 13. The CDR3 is CASSPIQLTGSGYTF. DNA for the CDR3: TGTGCCAGCAGTCCCATACAGTTGACAGGGTCTGGCTACACCTTC.

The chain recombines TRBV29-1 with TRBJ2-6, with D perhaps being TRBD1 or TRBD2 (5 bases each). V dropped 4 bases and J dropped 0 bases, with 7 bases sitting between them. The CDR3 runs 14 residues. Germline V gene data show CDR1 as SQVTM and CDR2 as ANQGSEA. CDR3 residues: CSVVGTSGANVLTF. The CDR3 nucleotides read TGCAGCGTTGTTGGGACCTCTGGGGCCAACGTCCTGACTTTC.

The CDR3 nucleotides read TGCAGCGTTGTTCTCACAGTCACTGAAGCTTTCTTT. This translates into CSVVLTVTEAFF. J is TRBJ1-1 and V is TRBV29-1, with D uncertain. V was cut by 4 bases and J by 4 bases, with 10 bases left in between. Germline V gene sequence: CDR1 SQVTM, CDR2 ANQGSEA. The CDR3 runs 12 residues.

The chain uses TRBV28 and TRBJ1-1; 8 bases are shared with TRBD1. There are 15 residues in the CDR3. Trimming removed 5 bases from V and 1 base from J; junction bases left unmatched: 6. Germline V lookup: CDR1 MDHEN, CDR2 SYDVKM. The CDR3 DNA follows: TGTGCCAGCAGTCCGACAGGGGCCAGGAACACTGAAGCTTTCTTT. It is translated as CASSPTGARNTEAFF.

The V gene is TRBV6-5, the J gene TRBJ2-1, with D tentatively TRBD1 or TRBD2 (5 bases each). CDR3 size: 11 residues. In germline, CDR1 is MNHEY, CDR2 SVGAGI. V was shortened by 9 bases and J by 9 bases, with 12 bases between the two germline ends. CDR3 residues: CASLTGTEQFF. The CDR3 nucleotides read TGTGCCAGTTTAACGGGGACTGAGCAGTTCTTC.

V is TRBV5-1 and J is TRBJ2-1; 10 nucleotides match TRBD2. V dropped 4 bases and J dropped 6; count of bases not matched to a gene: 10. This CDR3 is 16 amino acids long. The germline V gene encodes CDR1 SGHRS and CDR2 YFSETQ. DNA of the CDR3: TGCGCCAGCAGCCAGCGGGAGGGCCGGGTATCCAATGAGCAGTTCTTC. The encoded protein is CASSQREGRVSNEQFF.

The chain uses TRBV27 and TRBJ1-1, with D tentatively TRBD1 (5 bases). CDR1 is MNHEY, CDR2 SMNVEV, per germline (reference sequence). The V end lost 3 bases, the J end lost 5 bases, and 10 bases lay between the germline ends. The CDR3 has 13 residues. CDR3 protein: CASSFPGKTEAFF. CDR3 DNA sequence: TGTGCCAGCAGTTTCCCAGGGAAGACTGAAGCTTTCTTT.

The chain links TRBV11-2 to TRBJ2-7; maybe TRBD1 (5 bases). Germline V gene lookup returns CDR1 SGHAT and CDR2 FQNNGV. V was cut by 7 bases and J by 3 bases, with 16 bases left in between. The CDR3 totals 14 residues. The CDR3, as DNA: TGTGCCAGCACCCCGACAGTGGGTTTCTACGAGCAGTACTTC. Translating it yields CASTPTVGFYEQYF.

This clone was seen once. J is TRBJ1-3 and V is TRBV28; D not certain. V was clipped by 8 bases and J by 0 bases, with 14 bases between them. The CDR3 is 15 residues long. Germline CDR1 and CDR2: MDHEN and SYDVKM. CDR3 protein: CASRPGGGSGNTIYF. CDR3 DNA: TGTGCCAGCCGTCCGGGAGGCGGCTCTGGAAACACCATATATTTT. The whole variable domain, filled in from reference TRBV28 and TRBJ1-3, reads DVKVTQSSRYLVKRTGEKVFLECVQDMDHENMFWYRQDPGLGLRLIYFSYDVKMKEKGDIPEGYSVSREKKERFSLILESASTNQTSMYLCASRPGGGSGNTIYFGEGSWLTVV.

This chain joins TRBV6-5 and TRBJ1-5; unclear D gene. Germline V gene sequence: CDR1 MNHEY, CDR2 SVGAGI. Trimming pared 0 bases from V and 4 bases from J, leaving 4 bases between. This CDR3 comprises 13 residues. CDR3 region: CASSYSRNQPQHF. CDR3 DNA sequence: TGTGCCAGCAGTTACTCGAGAAATCAGCCCCAGCATTTT.

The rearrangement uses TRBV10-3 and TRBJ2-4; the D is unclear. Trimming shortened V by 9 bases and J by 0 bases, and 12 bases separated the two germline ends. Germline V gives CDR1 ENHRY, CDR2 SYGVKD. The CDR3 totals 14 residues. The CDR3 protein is CAIRAELAKNIQYF. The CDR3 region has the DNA TGTGCCATAAGGGCAGAACTAGCCAAAAACATTCAGTACTTC.

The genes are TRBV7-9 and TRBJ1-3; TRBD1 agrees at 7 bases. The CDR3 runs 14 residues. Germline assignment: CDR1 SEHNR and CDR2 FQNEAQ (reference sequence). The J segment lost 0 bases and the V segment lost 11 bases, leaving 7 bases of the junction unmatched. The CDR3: CAARTGPSGNTIYF. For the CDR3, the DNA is TGTGCCGCGCGGACAGGCCCCTCTGGAAACACCATATATTTT.

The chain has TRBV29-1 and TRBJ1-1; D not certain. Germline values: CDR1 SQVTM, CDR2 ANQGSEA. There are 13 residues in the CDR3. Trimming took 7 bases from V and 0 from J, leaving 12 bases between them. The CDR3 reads CSAQPRMNTEAFF. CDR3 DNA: TGCAGCGCTCAGCCCCGCATGAACACTGAAGCTTTCTTT.

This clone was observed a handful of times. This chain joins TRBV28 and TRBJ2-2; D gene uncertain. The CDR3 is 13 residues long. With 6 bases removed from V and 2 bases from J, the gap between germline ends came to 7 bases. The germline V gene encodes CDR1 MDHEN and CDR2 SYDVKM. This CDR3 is CASSPSNTGELFF. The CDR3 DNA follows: TGTGCCAGCAGCCCGTCCAACACCGGGGAGCTGTTTTTT.

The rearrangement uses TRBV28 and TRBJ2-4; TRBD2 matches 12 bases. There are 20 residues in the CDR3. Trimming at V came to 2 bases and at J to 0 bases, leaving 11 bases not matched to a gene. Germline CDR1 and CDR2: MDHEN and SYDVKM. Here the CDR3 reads CASSLVTSGRVGGAKNIQYF. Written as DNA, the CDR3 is TGTGCCAGCAGTTTAGTGACTAGCGGGAGAGTGGGGGGAGCCAAAAACATTCAGTACTTC.

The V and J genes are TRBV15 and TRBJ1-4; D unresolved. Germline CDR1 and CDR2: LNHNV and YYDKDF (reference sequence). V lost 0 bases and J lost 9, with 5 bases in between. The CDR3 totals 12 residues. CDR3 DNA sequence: TGTGCCACCAGCAGAGATTTTAAAAAACTGTTTTTT. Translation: CATSRDFKKLFF. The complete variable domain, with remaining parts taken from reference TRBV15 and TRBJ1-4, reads DAMVIQNPRYQVTQFGKPVTLSCSQTLNHNVMYWYQQKSSQAPKLLFHYYDKDFNNEADTPDNFQSRRPNTSFCFLDIRSPGLGDTAMYLCATSRDFKKLFFGSGTQLSVL.

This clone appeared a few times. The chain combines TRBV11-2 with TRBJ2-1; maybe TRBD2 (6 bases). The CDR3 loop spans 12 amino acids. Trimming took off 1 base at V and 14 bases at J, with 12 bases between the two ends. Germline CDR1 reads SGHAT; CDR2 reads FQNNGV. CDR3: CASSLGARREFF. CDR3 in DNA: TGTGCCAGCAGCTTAGGGGCAAGGAGGGAGTTCTTC.

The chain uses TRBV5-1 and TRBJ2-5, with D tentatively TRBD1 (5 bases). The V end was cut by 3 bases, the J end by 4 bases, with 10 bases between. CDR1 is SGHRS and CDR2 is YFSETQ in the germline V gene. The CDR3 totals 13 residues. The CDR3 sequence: CASSSWGGETQYF. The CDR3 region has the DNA TGCGCCAGCAGCTCGTGGGGCGGAGAGACCCAGTACTTC.

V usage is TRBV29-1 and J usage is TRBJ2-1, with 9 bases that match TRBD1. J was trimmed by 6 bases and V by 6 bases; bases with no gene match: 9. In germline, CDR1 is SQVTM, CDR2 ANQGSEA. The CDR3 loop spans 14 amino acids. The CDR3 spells CSVFWGQGGNEQFF. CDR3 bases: TGCAGCGTGTTTTGGGGACAGGGTGGCAATGAGCAGTTCTTC.

The CDR3 is CASSDPALELNQPQHF. The CDR3 bases are TGTGCCAGCAGTGATCCAGCATTGGAGCTGAATCAGCCCCAGCATTTT. This chain uses TRBV2 with TRBJ1-5, with unresolved D. CDR1 and CDR2 (germline): SNHLY, FYNNEI. Trimming took 3 bases from V and 4 from J, leaving 16 bases between them. CDR3 length equals 16 residues.